These T cell receptor beta chains were read from a single sample in a study of OX40 agonist ivuxolimab in advanced cancers. The table came from immunoSEQ multiplex PCR; TCRdb's copy has only in-frame clones and leaves some out. The repertoire consists of around 140,000 clones, with 90% occurring once and the leading ten covering 0.9% to 1.2%. Sequenced here: CD4+ or CD8+ T cells sorted from blood, sampled in a trial of the OX40 agonist ivuxolimab. The receptors come from an adult with an advanced solid tumor such as melanoma, head and neck, liver or kidney cancer. CDR3s include the opening cysteine and the closing phenylalanine or tryptophan. Each record gives: V gene, J gene, CDR3 length, D gene, clone size, CDR3 DNA, CDR3 protein. A D gene is named only where the DNA matches it firmly. A clone size is listed for some rows: how often the clone was seen (once, few, many), or a class if it is expanded.

TRBV6-6	TRBJ2-7	14	.	once	TGTGCCAGCGGGAGTGCGGGAACCCCCTACGAGCAGTACTTC	CASGSAGTPYEQYF
TRBV10-1	TRBJ1-1	13	.	.	TGCGCCAGCAGTGAAGCGGCAAACACTGAAGCTTTCTTT	CASSEAANTEAFF
TRBV5-1	TRBJ2-5	16	TRBD2	few	TGCGCCAGCAGCTCTACGGGACTAGCGGGAGTCGGGGCCCAGTACTTC	CASSSTGLAGVGAQYF
TRBV7-3	TRBJ2-7	13	TRBD2	.	TGTGCCAGCAGCTCCGGGACTAAGAACGAGCAGTACTTC	CASSSGTKNEQYF
TRBV7-3	TRBJ2-2	18	TRBD2	.	TGTGCCAGCAGCTTATTTCTAGCGGGAGGGGTAAACACCGGGGAGCTGTTTTTT	CASSLFLAGGVNTGELFF
TRBV19	TRBJ1-1	14	.	.	TGTGCCAGTAGTTTAAGGGATATGGACACTGAAGCTTTCTTT	CASSLRDMDTEAFF
TRBV6-5	TRBJ2-2	14	.	.	TGTGCCAGCAATGTCGGCGGGAACACCGGGGAGCTGTTTTTT	CASNVGGNTGELFF
TRBV6-5	TRBJ1-2	13	.	.	TGTGCCAGCAGTTCACCTGGGGCGCGTGGCTACACCTTC	CASSSPGARGYTF
TRBV5-1	TRBJ2-3	14	.	.	TGCGCCAGCAGCTTCGGGGGTAGCACAGATACGCAGTATTTT	CASSFGGSTDTQYF
TRBV2	TRBJ2-7	17	TRBD1	.	TGTGCCAGCCTTCCTGAACCGGCCGGGACAGGTCTCTACGGGCAGTACTTC	CASLPEPAGTGLYGQYF
TRBV18	TRBJ1-5	13	.	once	TGTGCCAGCTCCCGGGGCAGGGTCCAGCCCCAGCATTTT	CASSRGRVQPQHF
TRBV7-3	TRBJ2-3	12	.	.	TGTGCCAGCAGCTCACAGGGAGATACGCAGTATTTT	CASSSQGDTQYF
TRBV7-2	TRBJ2-3	15	.	few	TGTGCCAGCAGCCCGCAAGCGGTTAGCACAGATACGCAGTATTTT	CASSPQAVSTDTQYF
TRBV18	TRBJ1-1	13	.	.	TGTGCCAGCTCACCCGGGGGGAACACTGAAGCTTTCTTT	CASSPGGNTEAFF
TRBV28	TRBJ2-7	13	.	.	TGTGCCAGCCAGCAGGGGCGATTTGGCGAGCAGTACTTC	CASQQGRFGEQYF
TRBV30	TRBJ2-3	15	.	.	TGTGCCTGGAGTGTAGGCAGGGGTCGGGGAGATACGCAGTATTTT	CAWSVGRGRGDTQYF
TRBV28	TRBJ1-1	12	.	.	TGTGCCAGCTCGGTCGGCAGTACTGAAGCTTTCTTT	CASSVGSTEAFF
TRBV9	TRBJ1-3	13	.	few	TGTGCCAGCAGCCAGCTGGGGGGAAACACCATATATTTT	CASSQLGGNTIYF
TRBV30	TRBJ2-4	14	.	.	TGTGCCTGGAGTGTCAGACTCGGGCAAGACATTCAGTACTTC	CAWSVRLGQDIQYF
TRBV6-5	TRBJ2-7	15	.	.	TGTGCCAGCAGTTACCGGGACGGAGGTACCTACGAGCAGTACTTC	CASSYRDGGTYEQYF
TRBV9	TRBJ2-1	16	TRBD2	.	TGTGCCAGCAGCGTAGAGGGGAGGGACCTCTACAATGAGCAGTTCTTC	CASSVEGRDLYNEQFF
TRBV7-3	TRBJ2-1	16	TRBD2	few	TGTGCCAGCAGGATCTCTGCGGGAGGCCCCTACAATGAGCAGTTCTTC	CASRISAGGPYNEQFF
TRBV7-8	TRBJ1-5	17	TRBD1	.	TGTGCCAGCAGCCCAAACTCAGGGGGCGCTTTCAACCAGCCCCAGCATTTT	CASSPNSGGAFNQPQHF
TRBV5-8	TRBJ2-1	17	TRBD2	.	TGTGCCAGCAGCTTGCCCCGGTGGCGGGAGGGTATCAATGAGCAGTTCTTC	CASSLPRWREGINEQFF
TRBV9	TRBJ2-1	13	.	.	TGTGCCAGCAGCTCGGTGAGTTACACAGAGCAGTTCTTC	CASSSVSYTEQFF
TRBV19	TRBJ1-2	14	TRBD1	.	TGTGCCAGTACCACCCAGGGGGGAAATGGCGGCTACACCTTC	CASTTQGGNGGYTF
TRBV27	TRBJ2-3	13	.	.	TGTGCCAGCAGTTTAGGGGTCACAGATACGCAGTATTTT	CASSLGVTDTQYF
TRBV28	TRBJ1-5	16	TRBD1	.	TGTGCCAGCAGTACCCCGGGACAGGGGAGCAATCAGCCCCAGCATTTT	CASSTPGQGSNQPQHF
TRBV28	TRBJ1-5	16	.	.	TGTGCCAGCGGCGGCGTAAGGGGATTCGGCAATCAGCCCCAGCATTTT	CASGGVRGFGNQPQHF
TRBV5-1	TRBJ1-1	12	.	once	TGCGCCAGCAGCGGGACGGGGTATGAAGCTTTCTTT	CASSGTGYEAFF
TRBV28	TRBJ1-4	14	.	.	TGTGCCAGCAGTTTAGGGGGTGCTAATGAAAAACTGTTTTTT	CASSLGGANEKLFF
TRBV28	TRBJ2-3	13	.	.	TGTGCCAGCAGTTTAAGGGGAGCAGATACGCAGTATTTT	CASSLRGADTQYF
TRBV9	TRBJ2-1	19	TRBD2	.	TGTGCCAGCAGCCCCCGGACTAGCGGGATGTCCTCGACCTACAATGAGCAGTTCTTC	CASSPRTSGMSSTYNEQFF
TRBV27	TRBJ2-7	16	TRBD2	.	TGTGCCAGCAGTGCACTTACTAGCGGGAGCCCTTACGAGCAGTACTTC	CASSALTSGSPYEQYF
TRBV7-3	TRBJ2-2	12	.	.	TGTGCCAGCAGCTCCTTCACCGGGGAGCTGTTTTTT	CASSSFTGELFF
TRBV7-3	TRBJ2-3	16	TRBD2	.	TGTGCCAGCAGCTTGGGACTAGCGGGAGGAGCAGATACGCAGTATTTT	CASSLGLAGGADTQYF
TRBV28	TRBJ2-7	15	TRBD2	.	TGTGCCAGCAGTTTCGGGGGGTCCTCCTCCTACGAGCAGTACTTC	CASSFGGSSSYEQYF
TRBV5-1	TRBJ2-1	13	.	.	TGCGCCAGCAGCTTGTTTGAAGGGTATGAGCAGTTCTTC	CASSLFEGYEQFF
TRBV11-2	TRBJ2-1	15	TRBD2	.	TGTGCCAGCAGCTTGAGACTAGCGGGAGTCGGTGAGCAGTTCTTC	CASSLRLAGVGEQFF
TRBV5-1	TRBJ2-5	14	TRBD2	.	TGCGCCAGCAGCCCGGGGACTAGCGGAGCGACCCAGTACTTC	CASSPGTSGATQYF
TRBV5-1	TRBJ2-3	16	TRBD2	.	TGCGCCAGCAGCCCCGGCCGGCTAGCGGGAGCAGATACGCAGTATTTT	CASSPGRLAGADTQYF
TRBV28	TRBJ1-2	11	.	.	TGTGCCAGCAGTGACAACTATGGCTACACCTTC	CASSDNYGYTF
TRBV5-1	TRBJ2-1	16	TRBD2	few	TGCGCCAGCAGTTGGACTAGCGGGAGCTCCTACAATGAGCAGTTCTTC	CASSWTSGSSYNEQFF
TRBV25-1	TRBJ1-6	15	.	once	TGTGCCAGCAGTGGCCGTTCGGGGTATAATTCACCCCTCCACTTT	CASSGRSGYNSPLHF
TRBV6-5	TRBJ2-7	12	.	.	TGTGCCAGCAGGAAACAGGGATACGAGCAGTACTTC	CASRKQGYEQYF
TRBV4-2	TRBJ2-2	15	.	.	TGTGCCAGCAGCCAGGCGACCCAGACGCCCGGGGAGCTGTTTTTT	CASSQATQTPGELFF
TRBV28	TRBJ2-4	16	TRBD1	.	TGCGCCAGCAGTAAGGACAGGGCAAGCGTCAAAAACATTCAGTACTTC	CASSKDRASVKNIQYF
TRBV10-3	TRBJ1-3	13	.	.	TGTGCCATCCAACAGGGCTCTGGAAACACCATATATTTT	CAIQQGSGNTIYF
TRBV7-8	TRBJ2-7	14	TRBD2	.	TGTGCCAGCAGTTTACTAGCGGTTGGGTACGAGCAGTACTTC	CASSLLAVGYEQYF
TRBV28	TRBJ1-3	15	.	.	TGTGCCAGCAGTCCCACCCCTGGAAAACGAAACACCATATATTTT	CASSPTPGKRNTIYF